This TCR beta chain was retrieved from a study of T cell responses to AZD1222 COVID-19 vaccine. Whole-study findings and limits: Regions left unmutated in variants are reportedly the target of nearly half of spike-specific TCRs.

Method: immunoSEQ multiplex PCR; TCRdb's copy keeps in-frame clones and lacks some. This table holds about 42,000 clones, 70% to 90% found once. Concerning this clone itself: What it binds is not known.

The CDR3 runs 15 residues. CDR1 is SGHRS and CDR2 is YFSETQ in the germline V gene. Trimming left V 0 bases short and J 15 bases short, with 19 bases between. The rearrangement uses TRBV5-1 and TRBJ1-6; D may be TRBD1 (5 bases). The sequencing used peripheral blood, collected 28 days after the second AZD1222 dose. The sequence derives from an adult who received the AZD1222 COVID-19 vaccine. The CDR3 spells CASSLASGTGEILHF. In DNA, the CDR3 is TGCGCCAGCAGCTTGGCCTCCGGGACCGGGGAGATCCTCCACTTT.